Listed below are T cell receptor beta chains from one sample, sequenced in a study of blood T cell repertoires in COVID-19. Measured with immunoSEQ multiplex PCR; TCRdb has only the in-frame clones, and not every one. In the table there are 250,000 to 350,000 clones, approximately 84% of which are singletons. Material: peripheral blood. The receptors derive from a human donor with COVID-19, enrolled during active disease. The donor label of this sample is uncertain. The CDR3 runs from the conserved cysteine through the conserved F or W. D genes are given only for firm matches. Some rows have no size entry. The others give once, few or many, or a class for an expanded clone.

V gene	D gene	J gene	clone size	CDR3 protein	CDR3 DNA
TRBV7-9	TRBD2	TRBJ2-7	.	CASSSEGLAREQYF	TGTGCCAGCAGCTCGGAAGGACTAGCGCGCGAGCAGTACTTC
TRBV14	.	TRBJ1-2	.	CASSQDLGRGDGYTF	TGTGCCAGCAGCCAAGACCTGGGGAGGGGCGATGGCTACACCTTC
TRBV28	.	TRBJ1-2	.	CASSLHEAVSFGYTF	TGTGCCAGCAGTTTACATGAGGCCGTGTCCTTCGGCTACACCTTC
TRBV9	TRBD2	TRBJ2-5	.	CASSGPWSGEETQYF	TGTGCCAGCAGCGGACCGTGGAGCGGGGAAGAGACCCAGTACTTC
TRBV4-1	.	TRBJ1-5	.	CASSQDRQSTSLNQPQHF	TGCGCCAGCAGCCAAGACCGTCAATCGACTAGTCTGAATCAGCCCCAGCATTTT
TRBV19	.	TRBJ2-2	.	CASSIQGTGELFF	TGTGCCAGTAGTATACAGGGAACCGGGGAGCTGTTTTTT
TRBV10-3	.	TRBJ2-2	.	CAISVASDYGELFF	TGTGCCATCAGTGTGGCTAGCGATTACGGGGAGCTGTTTTTT
TRBV2	.	TRBJ2-3	.	CASSVADTQYF	TGTGCCAGCAGTGTAGCAGATACGCAGTATTTT
TRBV28	TRBD1	TRBJ1-5	.	CASSLFRGQGDRLGNQPQHF	TGTGCCAGCAGTTTGTTCCGCGGACAGGGTGATAGGTTAGGCAATCAGCCCCAGCATTTT
TRBV5-1	TRBD2	TRBJ2-1	.	CASSLNGLASSYNEQFF	TGCGCCAGCAGCTTGAATGGACTAGCGTCCTCCTACAATGAGCAGTTCTTC
TRBV11-2	TRBD1	TRBJ1-6	few	CASSFRDRGSPLHF	TGTGCCAGCAGCTTCCGGGACAGGGGTTCACCCCTCCACTTT
TRBV7-9	TRBD2	TRBJ2-5	once	CASSPGLAGVSGKTQYF	TGTGCCAGCAGCCCCGGGCTAGCGGGAGTGTCGGGGAAGACCCAGTACTTC
TRBV6-4	TRBD1	TRBJ2-7	.	CASITGGFGGTQTYEQYF	TGTGCCAGCATCACAGGGGGATTTGGAGGGACCCAAACCTACGAGCAGTACTTC
TRBV3-1/TRBV3-2	TRBD2	TRBJ2-5	few	CASSLGLAGRGETQYF	TGTGCCAGCAGCCTCGGACTAGCGGGGAGAGGGGAGACCCAGTACTTC
TRBV3-1/TRBV3-2	.	TRBJ2-1	.	CASSQDRAGGEQFF	TGTGCCAGCAGCCAAGATCGAGCCGGAGGTGAGCAGTTCTTC
TRBV3-1/TRBV3-2	TRBD1	TRBJ1-1	.	CASSQDLTGSEAFF	TGTGCCAGCAGCCAAGACTTGACAGGGTCTGAAGCTTTCTTT
TRBV27	.	TRBJ2-3	.	CASSLSGGRDTQYF	TGTGCCAGCAGTTTATCGGGGGGTAGAGATACGCAGTATTTT
TRBV7-9	TRBD1	TRBJ1-2	.	CASSLDRDKGYTF	TGTGCCAGCAGCCTGGACAGGGATAAGGGCTACACCTTC
TRBV11-2	TRBD1	TRBJ1-1	once	CASSLDRDSEAFF	TGTGCCAGCAGCTTAGACCGGGACAGTGAAGCTTTCTTT
TRBV5-4	TRBD1	TRBJ2-6	.	CASSPTGGGSSGANVLTF	TGTGCCAGCAGCCCGACAGGGGGCGGTAGCTCTGGGGCCAACGTCCTGACTTTC
TRBV6-1	.	TRBJ2-1	.	CASSVYGSPKFNEQFF	TGTGCCAGCAGTGTCTACGGGTCGCCCAAGTTCAATGAGCAGTTCTTC
TRBV6-6	TRBD1	TRBJ2-2	.	CASSHPSQGALRTGELFF	TGTGCCAGCAGTCACCCAAGTCAGGGGGCCTTACGGACCGGGGAGCTGTTTTTT
TRBV19	.	TRBJ2-2	.	CASSTGGTSGTGELFF	TGTGCCAGTAGTACAGGGGGGACTAGTGGCACCGGGGAGCTGTTTTTT